The TCR beta chain under discussion was sequenced for a study of cytomegalovirus exposure and HLA in healthy donors. CDR1 SGDLS and CDR2 YYNGEE come from the germline V gene. The junction had 4 bases not matched to a gene; V was cut back by 3 bases and J by 4 bases. The CDR3 spans 14 residues. Whole-study results and caveats: A later analysis linked a missense variant in DCLRE1C to the trimming of TCR beta V and J genes.

As to this clone: Its specificity is not known.

The PCR contained 60 Vbeta and 13 Jbeta primers. The repertoire was sequenced with immunoSEQ multiplex PCR; TCRdb's copy has only in-frame clones and lacks some. The table records some 130,000 clones, around 70% of them present only once. The sample comprised PBMCs. The receptor was isolated from a woman between 55 and 75 years old in good health and CMV-seropositive. The V and J genes are TRBV9 and TRBJ1-1, with TRBD1 matching 9 bases. CDR3 sequence (DNA): TGTGCCAGCAGCGCGGGGACAGGGCCCACTGAAGCTTTCTTT. Its protein product is CASSAGTGPTEAFF.